The rows below give T cell receptor beta chains drawn from one sample of a study of OX40 agonist ivuxolimab in advanced cancers. The protocol was immunoSEQ multiplex PCR, while the TCRdb copy is restricted to in-frame clones and leaves out a portion. The repertoire holds around 99,000 clones, 91% seen once, with about 1.2% in the top ten. The sample in question was CD4+ or CD8+ T cells sorted from blood, obtained in a trial of the OX40 agonist ivuxolimab. The receptors here all came from an adult with an advanced solid tumor such as melanoma, head and neck, liver or kidney cancer. CDR3s include the opening cysteine and the closing phenylalanine or tryptophan. D genes are given only for firm matches.

TRBJ2-7,TRBV7-2,TRBD2,CASSLASGKNEQYF,TGTGCCAGCAGCTTAGCTAGCGGGAAAAACGAGCAGTACTTC
TRBJ2-1,TRBV11-1,.,CASSLRLVNEQFF,TGTGCCAGCAGCTTGAGACTTGTCAATGAGCAGTTCTTC
TRBJ1-4,TRBV28,.,CASYAGGATNEKLFF,TGTGCCAGCTACGCGGGCGGGGCAACTAATGAAAAACTGTTTTTT
TRBJ1-4,TRBV25-1,TRBD1,CASSEFMGTGLNEKLFF,TGTGCCAGCAGTGAATTTATGGGGACAGGACTTAATGAAAAACTGTTTTTT
TRBJ1-1,TRBV6-1,.,CASFPFSRGTEAFF,TGTGCCAGCTTCCCCTTCAGCCGGGGCACTGAAGCTTTCTTT
TRBJ2-2,TRBV7-2,.,CASSLKGSPSGTGELFF,TGTGCCAGCAGCTTAAAGGGCTCGCCCTCTGGGACCGGGGAGCTGTTTTTT
TRBJ2-3,TRBV30,.,CAWSVDGDTQYF,TGTGCCTGGAGTGTAGACGGAGATACGCAGTATTTT
TRBJ2-1,TRBV7-6,.,CASSFGGTSGNEQFF,TGTGCCAGCAGCTTCGGCGGGACCAGTGGGAATGAGCAGTTCTTC
TRBJ2-3,TRBV10-3,.,CAISEYRLAKDTQYF,TGTGCCATCAGTGAGTATCGGCTAGCCAAAGATACGCAGTATTTT
TRBJ2-7,TRBV7-2,TRBD2,CASSLGTSPYEQYF,TGTGCCAGCAGCTTAGGGACTAGCCCCTACGAGCAGTACTTC
TRBJ2-7,TRBV11-1,.,CASSLARGEQYF,TGTGCCAGCAGCTTAGCCAGAGGCGAGCAGTACTTC
TRBJ2-1,TRBV14,TRBD2,CASSTRLARNEQFF,TGTGCCAGCAGCACCAGACTAGCGCGCAATGAGCAGTTCTTC
TRBJ1-1,TRBV27,.,CASSLWDKSEAFF,TGTGCCAGCAGTTTATGGGACAAATCTGAAGCTTTCTTT
TRBJ1-3,TRBV9,.,CASSVGDTSASGNTIYF,TGTGCCAGCAGCGTAGGGGACACCTCGGCCTCTGGAAACACCATATATTTT
TRBJ2-1,TRBV30,TRBD2,CAWSVAGIYNEQFF,TGTGCCTGGAGCGTAGCGGGGATCTACAATGAGCAGTTCTTC
TRBJ2-2,TRBV4-3,.,CASSQDRGAAGELFF,TGCGCCAGCAGCCAAGATCGGGGGGCGGCCGGGGAGCTGTTTTTT
TRBJ2-7,TRBV21-1,.,CASSKAQDSYEQYF,TGTGCCAGCAGCAAAGCTCAAGACAGTTACGAGCAGTACTTC
TRBJ2-5,TRBV7-9,.,CASSLAWPRVGETQYF,TGTGCCAGCAGCTTAGCGTGGCCCCGGGTTGGAGAGACCCAGTACTTC
TRBJ2-1,TRBV10-3,TRBD2,CAISEFVAREFGGEQFF,TGTGCCATCAGTGAGTTTGTCGCGCGGGAGTTTGGCGGTGAGCAGTTCTTC
TRBJ2-5,TRBV27,.,CASSQRKTGAESLAGPETQYF,TGTGCCAGCAGCCAACGTAAAACCGGGGCAGAGTCTCTGGCGGGCCCAGAGACCCAGTACTTC
TRBJ1-4,TRBV28,.,CASSITGLSEKLFF,TGTGCCAGCAGTATCACAGGGTTGAGTGAAAAACTGTTTTTT
TRBJ1-2,TRBV9,TRBD1,CASSSGQGYVYTF,TGTGCCAGCAGCTCGGGACAGGGGTACGTCTACACCTTC
TRBJ2-7,TRBV7-8,TRBD1,CASIPRGTGDYEQYF,TGTGCCAGCATCCCGCGGGGGACAGGGGACTACGAGCAGTACTTC
TRBJ2-7,TRBV11-2,.,CASSLFIISTNYEQYF,TGTGCCAGCAGCTTATTTATCATTTCGACAAACTACGAGCAGTACTTC
TRBJ2-7,TRBV6-6,.,CASRLTGESYEQYF,TGTGCCAGCAGACTGACGGGGGAGTCCTACGAGCAGTACTTC
TRBJ1-1,TRBV6-5,.,CASSTMNTEAFF,TGTGCCAGCAGTACAATGAACACTGAAGCTTTCTTT
TRBJ1-1,TRBV19,TRBD1,CASSRDRPNTEAFF,TGTGCCAGTAGCCGGGACAGACCGAACACTGAAGCTTTCTTT
TRBJ2-7,TRBV28,.,CASSPPKGGSHEQYF,TGTGCCAGCAGCCCACCTAAGGGGGGGAGCCACGAGCAGTACTTC
TRBJ2-4,TRBV19,.,CASRQGSEAKNIQYF,TGTGCCAGTAGACAGGGCTCCGAAGCCAAAAACATTCAGTACTTC
TRBJ2-3,TRBV19,TRBD2,CASSSRGGPGAGVRNTQYF,TGTGCCAGTAGTAGTCGGGGGGGCCCCGGGGCGGGAGTTAGAAATACGCAGTATTTT
TRBJ2-7,TRBV19,TRBD2,CASSDVRTSGTYEQYF,TGTGCCAGCTCCGACGTTCGGACTAGCGGGACCTACGAGCAGTACTTC
TRBJ1-1,TRBV14,.,CASRLTGKTEAFF,TGTGCCAGCAGACTAACAGGGAAAACTGAAGCTTTCTTT
TRBJ1-1,TRBV4-1,.,CASSRQVEVRTSTEAFF,TGCGCCAGCAGCCGTCAAGTAGAAGTACGGACGAGCACTGAAGCTTTCTTT
TRBJ1-2,TRBV5-1,.,CASSSDGQSNYGYTF,TGCGCCAGCAGTTCCGACGGACAGTCTAACTATGGCTACACCTTC
TRBJ2-7,TRBV18,TRBD2,CASSPRGGGDYYEQYF,TGTGCCAGCTCACCGCGAGGAGGAGGGGACTACTACGAGCAGTACTTC
TRBJ2-1,TRBV9,.,CASSADPTVPRYEQFF,TGTGCCAGCAGCGCAGATCCGACAGTCCCTAGATATGAGCAGTTCTTC
TRBJ2-7,TRBV7-2,.,CASSWNSDEQYF,TGTGCCAGCAGCTGGAACAGTGACGAGCAGTACTTC
TRBJ2-2,TRBV5-4,.,CASSLEWELFF,TGTGCCAGCAGCTTGGAATGGGAGCTGTTTTTT
TRBJ1-2,TRBV5-6,.,CASSLLPGARGYTF,TGTGCCAGCAGCCTGCTACCGGGGGCGAGAGGCTACACCTTC
TRBJ2-3,TRBV9,.,CASSRSSAADTQYF,TGTGCCAGCAGCCGGAGTTCAGCCGCAGATACGCAGTATTTT
TRBJ2-5,TRBV19,.,CASSRTRLGEAQETQYF,TGTGCCAGTAGCCGGACGAGGCTGGGGGAGGCGCAAGAGACCCAGTACTTC
TRBJ2-2,TRBV7-9,.,CASRVVGRGTGELFF,TGTGCCAGCAGGGTAGTCGGGAGAGGAACCGGGGAGCTGTTTTTT
TRBJ2-7,TRBV18,TRBD2,CASSPQLAGSSESGEQYF,TGTGCCAGCTCACCACAACTAGCGGGGAGCTCGGAGTCCGGCGAGCAGTACTTC
TRBJ2-5,TRBV5-1,TRBD2,CASSLGGRAVTETQYF,TGCGCCAGCAGCTTGGGCGGGAGGGCCGTTACCGAGACCCAGTACTTC
TRBJ2-7,TRBV7-3,TRBD1,CASSQGQGAREQYF,TGTGCCAGCAGCCAGGGACAGGGGGCGCGGGAGCAGTACTTC
TRBJ2-1,TRBV5-4,.,CASSFAVGAGPYNEQFF,TGTGCCAGCAGCTTCGCCGTAGGGGCGGGACCATACAATGAGCAGTTCTTC
TRBJ1-6,TRBV30,.,CARNRDRTSGSYNSPLHF,TGTGCCCGCAACCGGGACCGCACCTCAGGCTCCTATAATTCACCCCTCCACTTT